These 9 T cell receptor beta chains share one sample of origin, sequenced in a study of CD4 T cells in relation to SARS-CoV-2 and coronaviruses. This table comes from immunoSEQ multiplex PCR, and its TCRdb copy is limited to in-frame clones, with some not included. The sample contains about 31,000 clones, around 80% of which appear only once. For these TCRs, the target antigens are not known. The sample was memory CD4+ T cells from PBMCs, cultured in vitro. These receptors all come from an adult with COVID-19.

The J gene is TRBJ2-7, the V gene TRBV18; D perhaps matches TRBD1 (7 bases). This CDR3 region has 15 residues. Germline V gene lookup returns CDR1 KGHSH and CDR2 LQKENI. V lost 5 bases and J 6 bases, leaving 20 bases between the germline ends. DNA of the CDR3: TGTGCCAGCTCATTAAACCCGGAGGGGGCGGTCGAGCAGTACTTC. It is translated as CASSLNPEGAVEQYF.

V usage is TRBV7-8 and J usage is TRBJ2-7; D call uncertain. The CDR3 length is 16 residues. The V end lost 5 bases, the J end lost 0 bases, and 17 bases lay between the germline ends. CDR1 and CDR2 from the germline V gene are SGHVS and FQNEAQ. CDR3 DNA sequence: TGTGCCAGCAGCCCCAGAAGGGCTAGGAGCTCCTACGAGCAGTACTTC. As protein: CASSPRRARSSYEQYF.

This sequence joins TRBV28 and TRBJ2-1, with D unclear. V was trimmed by 6 bases and J by 7 bases, leaving 16 bases between them. CDR1 MDHEN and CDR2 SYDVKM come from the germline V gene. CDR3 length: 14 amino acids. The DNA of the CDR3 is TGTGCCAGCAGATCCGGGTTTATGCAGAATGAGCAGTTCTTC. This translates into CASRSGFMQNEQFF.

The chain carries TRBV9 and TRBJ2-3; 7 bases match TRBD2. The CDR3 runs to 14 residues. The germline gives CDR1 SGDLS, CDR2 YYNGEE. The V gene end was trimmed by 3 bases and the J gene end by 0 bases; junction bases not matched to a gene: 1. CDR3 DNA: TGTGCCAGCAGCGATAGCGGGAGCACAGATACGCAGTATTTT. Protein product: CASSDSGSTDTQYF.

V is TRBV10-3 and J is TRBJ2-1; TRBD1 matches 8 bases. After removal of 6 bases from V and 5 bases from J, the junction contained 9 bases not matched to a gene. The germline gives CDR1 ENHRY, CDR2 SYGVKD. The CDR3 has 15 amino acids. CDR3 bases: TGTGCCATCAGCCGGGACAGGATAAACAACAATGAGCAGTTCTTC. It codes for CAISRDRINNNEQFF.

The J gene is TRBJ1-6, the V gene TRBV19; D possibly corresponds to TRBD1 (5 bases). V lost 8 bases to trimming and J lost 6 bases, with 8 bases between them. This CDR3 spans 12 amino acids. The V gene's germline CDR1 is LNHDA and CDR2 SQIVND (reference sequence). The DNA for the CDR3 is TGTGCCAGTCAGACAGTTAATTCACCCCTCCACTTT. Amino acids: CASQTVNSPLHF.

The V and J genes are TRBV29-1 and TRBJ1-1; D not resolved. Deletions cut 7 bases from V and 1 base from J, with 16 bases between. Germline assignment: CDR1 SQVTM and CDR2 ANQGSEA. The length of the CDR3 is 14 residues. Here the CDR3 reads CSAGRSTSNTEAFF. The CDR3 coding sequence is TGCAGCGCCGGGCGCAGTACTTCGAACACTGAAGCTTTCTTT.

This chain uses TRBV12-3 or TRBV12-4 with TRBJ2-4, with a possible D match to TRBD2 (5 bases). Trimming cost V 2 bases and J 7 bases, with 6 bases left between them. This CDR3 has 12 amino acids. CDR3 in DNA: TGTGCCAGCAGTTTAAGGGAGAACATTCAGTACTTC. Translation gives CASSLRENIQYF.

This rearrangement joins TRBV5-6 to TRBJ1-5; tentative D call: TRBD1 (5 bases). V shed 0 bases and J shed 1 base, with 14 bases lying between them. Germline V gene data show CDR1 as SGHDT and CDR2 as YYEEEE. There are 17 residues in the CDR3. This CDR3 is CASSLGGWGWSNQPQHF. CDR3 nucleotides: TGTGCCAGCAGCTTGGGGGGCTGGGGTTGGAGCAATCAGCCCCAGCATTTT.